The rows below give T cell receptor beta chains drawn from one sample of a study of cytomegalovirus exposure and HLA in healthy donors. Only in-frame clones appear in the TCRdb table, and some are missing; sequencing was by immunoSEQ multiplex PCR. The sample contains 140,000 to 150,000 clones, roughly 78% of which appear only once. Sequencing used PBMCs. These receptors were obtained from a man aged 35 to 55 in good health and CMV-seropositive. Each CDR3 is given with its conserved first and last residue. A D gene is named only where the DNA matches it firmly.

v_call d_call cdr3_aa
TRBV29-1 TRBD2 CSVVGRATDTQYF
TRBV6-5 . CASSYRGGLYEQYF
TRBV7-4 TRBD2 CASSLIAGVRIGELFF
TRBV7-9 . CSSSFGGSSYEQYF
TRBV7-8 . CASSRTGNQPQHF
TRBV19 TRBD2 CASSITGTSGRVPFNEQFF
TRBV5-4 . CASSLTAGNVWDTQYF
TRBV30 . CAWSGPGLEQPQHF
TRBV19 . CASSIALNPSYGYTF
TRBV15 TRBD1 CATSREQGVGAFF
TRBV15 TRBD1 CATSRRGTGYDEQYF
TRBV11-3 TRBD2 CASSPAAGGDTQYF